Each of the 10 T cell receptor beta chains below was sequenced from the same sample in a study of early T cells in non-severe SARS-CoV-2 infection. Each CDR3 protein is one row after TCRdb ran MiXCR on the 5' RACE reads. The table lists 80,000 to 95,000 distinct CDR3 sequences, roughly 17% of them singletons. Material: whole blood, obtained at baseline. The source of these receptors is an adult who was a healthcare worker with PCR-confirmed SARS-CoV-2 infection or an uninfected control (not recorded which).

The sample holds a few counts of this clonotype. This chain connects TRBV12-3 or TRBV12-4 to TRBJ2-2; D is ambiguous. V lost 5 bases to trimming and J lost 6 bases, with 13 bases between them. The CDR3 is made up of 14 amino acids. The DNA for the CDR3 is TGTGCCAGCAGTCTGAGCCGACGAGCCGGGGAGCTGTTTTTT. Translating it yields CASSLSRRAGELFF.

This clonotype appeared a few times. This chain joins TRBV7-9 and TRBJ2-7; 7 nucleotides line up with TRBD1. Germline V gives CDR1 SEHNR, CDR2 FQNEAQ (reference sequence). This CDR3 comprises 15 residues. Trimming took 5 bases from V and 2 from J; bases not matched to a gene: 9. The CDR3, as DNA: TGTGCCAGCAGCCTCCGGGACAGTCACACCTACGAGCAGTACTTC. This sequence encodes CASSLRDSHTYEQYF.

This clonotype was observed a handful of times. The chain combines TRBV4-3 with TRBJ1-1; a possible D gene is TRBD1 (6 bases). In germline, CDR1 is LGHNA, CDR2 YSLEER. The V end was cut by 3 bases, the J end by 9 bases, with 14 bases between. The CDR3 runs to 13 residues. CDR3 sequence reads: CASSHAQGRQAFF. CDR3 bases: TGCGCCAGCAGCCATGCACAGGGTAGGCAAGCTTTCTTT.

The gene calls are TRBV4-2 and TRBJ2-1; TRBD2 agrees at 12 bases. The CDR3 runs 15 residues. The germline CDR1 and CDR2 sequences are LGHNA and YNFKEQ. The V segment lost 0 bases and the J segment 6 bases; nucleotides outside the gene matches: 0. DNA for the CDR3: TGTGCCAGCAGCCAAGAGGGACTAGCGGGCAATGAGCAGTTCTTC. Amino acids: CASSQEGLAGNEQFF.

This clonotype was detected once. The chain uses TRBV19 and TRBJ2-1; the D gene is possibly TRBD2 (6 bases). Trimming shortened V by 4 bases and J by 2 bases, and 21 bases separated the two germline ends. The CDR3 is made up of 18 amino acids. The V gene's germline CDR1 is LNHDA and CDR2 SQIVND (reference sequence). The CDR3 spells CASSRATGRGGTYNEQFF. The CDR3 nucleotides are TGTGCCAGTAGTAGAGCGACTGGACGGGGAGGAACCTACAATGAGCAGTTCTTC.

The genes are TRBV6-6 and TRBJ2-1; 9 positions agree with TRBD2. V was pared by 4 bases and J by 13 bases, with 5 bases of the junction left unmatched. This CDR3 spans 12 amino acids. Germline-derived CDR1 and CDR2 are MNHNY and SVGAGI (reference sequence). For the CDR3, the DNA is TGTGCCAGCAGTTGGGTAGCGGGAGATCAGTTCTTC. It codes for CASSWVAGDQFF.

This clonotype was counted between two and nine times. The chain recombines TRBV20-1 with TRBJ2-7, with 9 bases lining up with TRBD2. Germline-derived CDR1 and CDR2 are DFQATT and SNEGSKA (reference sequence). This CDR3 region has 14 residues. Unmatched junction bases numbered 8, after V lost 3 bases and J lost 5 bases. CDR3 coding DNA: TGCAGTGCTAGCGTCCCCGGGACTAGCAACGAGCAGTACTTC. Protein sequence: CSASVPGTSNEQYF.

CDR3 in DNA: TGTGCCAGCAGTCCCGGGACTAGCGAACCCTACGAGCAGTACTTC. Encoded protein: CASSPGTSEPYEQYF. This sequence joins TRBV28 and TRBJ2-7; 10 nucleotides match TRBD2. The CDR3 length is 15 residues. V was pared by 5 bases and J by 2 bases, with 6 bases of the junction left unmatched. CDR1 and CDR2 from the germline V gene are MDHEN and SYDVKM.

This clonotype was counted only a few times. V usage is TRBV12-3 or TRBV12-4 and J usage is TRBJ2-7, with 11 bases lining up with TRBD2. The junction had 10 bases not matched to a gene; V was cut back by 5 bases and J by 1 base. The CDR3 runs to 17 residues. CDR3 protein: CASSAKGTSGQSYEQYF. The CDR3 DNA is TGTGCCAGCAGTGCTAAAGGGACTAGCGGACAGTCCTACGAGCAGTACTTC.

The gene calls are TRBV20-1 and TRBJ2-7, with 14 bases fitting TRBD2. The germline V gene encodes CDR1 DFQATT and CDR2 SNEGSKA (reference sequence). The CDR3 spans 12 residues. V lost 5 bases to trimming and J lost 7 bases; unmatched junction nucleotides: 1. As DNA, the CDR3 is TGCAGTGCTTGGACTAGCGGGAGGGAGCAGTACTTC. Translating gives CSAWTSGREQYF.